This T cell receptor beta chain is drawn from a study of T cells in narcolepsy. Study-wide findings and caveats: Same-patient CSF and blood CD4+ T cell clonotypes included HCRT-specific and TRIB2-specific autoreactive ones. Blood of same and different patients, but not healthy controls, reportedly held recurring autoreactive clonotypes.

From germline, CDR1 is SGHAT and CDR2 FQNNGV. The CDR3 has 16 residues. V lost 5 bases, J lost 5 bases, and 5 bases stayed unmatched. This clone is a singleton in its sample. Its antigen is undetermined. Assay: immunoSEQ multiplex PCR; the TCRdb copy retains only in-frame clones and omits some. The table lists 20,000 to 30,000 clones, more than 65% of them singletons, with around 0.99% in the top ten. The gene calls are TRBV11-2 and TRBJ2-3; TRBD2 matches 15 bases. The receptor was derived from a human donor in good health. Sequences were obtained from memory (CD45RA-) CD4+ T cells from blood. DNA of the CDR3: TGTGCCAGCAGCAGGACTAGCGGGGGGGCGAAAGATACGCAGTATTTT. Residues: CASSRTSGGAKDTQYF.